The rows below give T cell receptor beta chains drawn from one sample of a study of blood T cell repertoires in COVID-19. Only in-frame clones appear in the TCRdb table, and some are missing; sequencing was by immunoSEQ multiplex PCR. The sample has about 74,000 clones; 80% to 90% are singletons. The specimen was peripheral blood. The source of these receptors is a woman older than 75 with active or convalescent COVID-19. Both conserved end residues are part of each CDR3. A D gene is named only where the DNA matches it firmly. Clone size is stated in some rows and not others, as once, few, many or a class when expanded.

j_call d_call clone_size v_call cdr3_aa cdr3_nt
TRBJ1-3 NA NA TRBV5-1 CASSLALWARSGNTIYF TGCGCCAGCAGCTTGGCCTTATGGGCACGCTCTGGAAACACCATATATTTT
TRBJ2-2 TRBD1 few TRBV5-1 CASSLYRGPGGELFF TGCGCCAGCAGCTTGTACAGGGGGCCGGGCGGGGAGCTGTTTTTT
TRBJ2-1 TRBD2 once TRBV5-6 CASSLDRTSGYHNEQFF TGTGCCAGCAGCTTGGACCGGACTAGCGGGTATCACAATGAGCAGTTCTTC
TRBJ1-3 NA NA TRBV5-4 CASSLDSSGNTIYF TGTGCCAGCAGCTTGGACAGCTCTGGAAACACCATATATTTT
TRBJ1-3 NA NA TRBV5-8 CASSLILGQGNTIYF TGTGCCAGCAGCTTAATTCTGGGACAAGGAAACACCATATATTTT
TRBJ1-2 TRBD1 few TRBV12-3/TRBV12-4 CASRKGQGSGYTF TGTGCCAGCAGGAAGGGACAGGGAAGCGGCTACACCTTC
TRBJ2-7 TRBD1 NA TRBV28 CASSLEWGTGAYEQYF TGTGCCAGCAGTTTAGAGTGGGGGACAGGTGCCTACGAGCAGTACTTC
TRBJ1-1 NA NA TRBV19 CASSPTGGVGEAFF TGTGCCAGTAGCCCCACAGGAGGGGTGGGTGAAGCTTTCTTT
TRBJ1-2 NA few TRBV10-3 CAISDASLYGYTF TGTGCCATCAGTGACGCTTCACTGTATGGCTACACCTTC
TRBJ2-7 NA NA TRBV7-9 CASSFSGVQGSYEQYF TGTGCCAGCAGCTTCTCAGGGGTTCAGGGCTCCTACGAGCAGTACTTC
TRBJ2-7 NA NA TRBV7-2 CASSLVYEQYF TGTGCCAGCAGCCTTGTCTACGAGCAGTACTTC
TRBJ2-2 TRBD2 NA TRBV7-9 CASSLGVSGVNTGELFF TGTGCCAGCAGCTTAGGAGTTAGCGGGGTGAACACCGGGGAGCTGTTTTTT
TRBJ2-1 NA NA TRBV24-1 CATSDLGQLNEQFF TGTGCCACCAGTGACCTGGGCCAGTTGAATGAGCAGTTCTTC
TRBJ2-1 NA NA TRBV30 CAWTRGRSYNEQFF TGTGCCTGGACTCGAGGTCGCTCCTACAATGAGCAGTTCTTC
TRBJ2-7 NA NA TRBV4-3 CASSQDTGNPYEQYF TGCGCCAGCAGCCAAGACACAGGGAATCCCTACGAGCAGTACTTC
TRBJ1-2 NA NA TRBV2 CASSERSAGVVFNGYTF TGTGCCAGCAGTGAACGGTCCGCAGGGGTAGTATTTAATGGCTACACCTTC
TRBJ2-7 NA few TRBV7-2 CASRLVPVQTYEQYF TGTGCCAGCAGGTTAGTGCCAGTCCAAACCTACGAGCAGTACTTC
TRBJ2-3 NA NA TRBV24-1 CATMGGGSDTQYF TGTGCCACCATGGGCGGGGGCTCAGATACGCAGTATTTT
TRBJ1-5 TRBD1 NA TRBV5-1 CASSLAGGQGNQPQHF TGCGCCAGCAGCTTGGCCGGGGGACAGGGCAATCAGCCCCAGCATTTT
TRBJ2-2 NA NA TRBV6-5 CASSYSTITGELFF TGTGCCAGCAGTTACTCGACTATAACCGGGGAGCTGTTTTTT
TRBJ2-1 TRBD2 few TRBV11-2 CASSFIASGGHEQFF TGTGCCAGCAGCTTTATTGCTAGCGGGGGCCATGAGCAGTTCTTC
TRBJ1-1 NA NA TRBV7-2 CASSFAEATEAFF TGTGCCAGCAGCTTTGCGGAGGCCACTGAAGCTTTCTTT
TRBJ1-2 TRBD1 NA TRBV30 CAWSPDRANYGYTF TGTGCCTGGAGTCCCGACAGGGCAAACTATGGCTACACCTTC
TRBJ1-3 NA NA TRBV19 CASSQSGDGNTIYF TGTGCCAGTAGTCAATCGGGGGACGGAAACACCATATATTTT
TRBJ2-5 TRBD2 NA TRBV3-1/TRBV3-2 CASSGGGQETQYF TGTGCCAGCAGCGGGGGGGGCCAAGAGACCCAGTACTTC
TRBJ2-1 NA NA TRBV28 CASSSSRGASGYNEQFF TGTGCCAGCAGTTCATCCCGGGGGGCTAGCGGATACAATGAGCAGTTCTTC
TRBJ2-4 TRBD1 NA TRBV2 CASSPPAGGSGQNIQYF TGTGCCAGCAGTCCACCCGCAGGGGGTTCGGGCCAAAACATTCAGTACTTC
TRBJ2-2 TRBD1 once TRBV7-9 CASSLQGALNTGELFF TGTGCCAGCAGCTTACAGGGGGCCCTGAACACCGGGGAGCTGTTTTTT
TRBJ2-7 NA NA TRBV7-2 CASSFGGASYEQYF TGTGCCAGCAGCTTCGGCGGGGCCAGCTACGAGCAGTACTTC
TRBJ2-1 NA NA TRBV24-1 CATSDSVNNEQFF TGTGCCACCAGTGATTCGGTGAACAATGAGCAGTTCTTC
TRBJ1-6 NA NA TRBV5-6 CASSLRQNTNSPLHF TGTGCCAGCAGCCTACGACAGAACACCAATTCACCCCTCCACTTT
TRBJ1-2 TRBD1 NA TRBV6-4 CASSDPDRLLILYGYTF TGTGCCAGCAGTGACCCGGACAGGCTCCTAATTCTCTATGGCTACACCTTC
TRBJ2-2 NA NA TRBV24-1 CATSDPGFGGPGELFF TGTGCCACCAGTGATCCGGGGTTTGGGGGCCCCGGGGAGCTGTTTTTT
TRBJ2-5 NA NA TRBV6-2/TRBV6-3 CASSLVSSETQYF TGTGCCAGCAGTCTTGTTAGTTCAGAGACCCAGTACTTC
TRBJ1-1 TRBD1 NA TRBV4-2 CASSQWTGVGTEAFF TGTGCCAGCAGCCAATGGACAGGGGTTGGCACTGAAGCTTTCTTT
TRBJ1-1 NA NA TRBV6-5 CASSFNLGAADTEAFF TGTGCCAGCAGTTTTAACTTGGGGGCCGCCGACACTGAAGCTTTCTTT
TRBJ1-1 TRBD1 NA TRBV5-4 CASSLEGAGLAEAFF TGTGCCAGCAGCTTGGAGGGGGCGGGGCTCGCTGAAGCTTTCTTT
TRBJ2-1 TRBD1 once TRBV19 CASMDAGTGVPVNEQFF TGTGCCAGTATGGATGCCGGGACAGGGGTTCCGGTCAATGAGCAGTTCTTC
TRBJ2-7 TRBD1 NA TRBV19 CASTPGTGGEQYF TGTGCCAGTACCCCCGGGACAGGCGGGGAGCAGTACTTC